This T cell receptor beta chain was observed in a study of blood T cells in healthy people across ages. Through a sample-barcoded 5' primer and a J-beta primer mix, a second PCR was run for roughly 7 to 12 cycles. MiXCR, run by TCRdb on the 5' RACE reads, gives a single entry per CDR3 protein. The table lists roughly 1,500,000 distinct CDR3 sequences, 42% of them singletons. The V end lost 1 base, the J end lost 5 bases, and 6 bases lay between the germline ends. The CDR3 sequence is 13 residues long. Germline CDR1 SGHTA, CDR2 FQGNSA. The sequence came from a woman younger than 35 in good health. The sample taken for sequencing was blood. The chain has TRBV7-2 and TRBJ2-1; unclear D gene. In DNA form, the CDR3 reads TGTGCCAGCAGCTTAGTAAGGAACAATGAGCAGTTCTTC. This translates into CASSLVRNNEQFF.